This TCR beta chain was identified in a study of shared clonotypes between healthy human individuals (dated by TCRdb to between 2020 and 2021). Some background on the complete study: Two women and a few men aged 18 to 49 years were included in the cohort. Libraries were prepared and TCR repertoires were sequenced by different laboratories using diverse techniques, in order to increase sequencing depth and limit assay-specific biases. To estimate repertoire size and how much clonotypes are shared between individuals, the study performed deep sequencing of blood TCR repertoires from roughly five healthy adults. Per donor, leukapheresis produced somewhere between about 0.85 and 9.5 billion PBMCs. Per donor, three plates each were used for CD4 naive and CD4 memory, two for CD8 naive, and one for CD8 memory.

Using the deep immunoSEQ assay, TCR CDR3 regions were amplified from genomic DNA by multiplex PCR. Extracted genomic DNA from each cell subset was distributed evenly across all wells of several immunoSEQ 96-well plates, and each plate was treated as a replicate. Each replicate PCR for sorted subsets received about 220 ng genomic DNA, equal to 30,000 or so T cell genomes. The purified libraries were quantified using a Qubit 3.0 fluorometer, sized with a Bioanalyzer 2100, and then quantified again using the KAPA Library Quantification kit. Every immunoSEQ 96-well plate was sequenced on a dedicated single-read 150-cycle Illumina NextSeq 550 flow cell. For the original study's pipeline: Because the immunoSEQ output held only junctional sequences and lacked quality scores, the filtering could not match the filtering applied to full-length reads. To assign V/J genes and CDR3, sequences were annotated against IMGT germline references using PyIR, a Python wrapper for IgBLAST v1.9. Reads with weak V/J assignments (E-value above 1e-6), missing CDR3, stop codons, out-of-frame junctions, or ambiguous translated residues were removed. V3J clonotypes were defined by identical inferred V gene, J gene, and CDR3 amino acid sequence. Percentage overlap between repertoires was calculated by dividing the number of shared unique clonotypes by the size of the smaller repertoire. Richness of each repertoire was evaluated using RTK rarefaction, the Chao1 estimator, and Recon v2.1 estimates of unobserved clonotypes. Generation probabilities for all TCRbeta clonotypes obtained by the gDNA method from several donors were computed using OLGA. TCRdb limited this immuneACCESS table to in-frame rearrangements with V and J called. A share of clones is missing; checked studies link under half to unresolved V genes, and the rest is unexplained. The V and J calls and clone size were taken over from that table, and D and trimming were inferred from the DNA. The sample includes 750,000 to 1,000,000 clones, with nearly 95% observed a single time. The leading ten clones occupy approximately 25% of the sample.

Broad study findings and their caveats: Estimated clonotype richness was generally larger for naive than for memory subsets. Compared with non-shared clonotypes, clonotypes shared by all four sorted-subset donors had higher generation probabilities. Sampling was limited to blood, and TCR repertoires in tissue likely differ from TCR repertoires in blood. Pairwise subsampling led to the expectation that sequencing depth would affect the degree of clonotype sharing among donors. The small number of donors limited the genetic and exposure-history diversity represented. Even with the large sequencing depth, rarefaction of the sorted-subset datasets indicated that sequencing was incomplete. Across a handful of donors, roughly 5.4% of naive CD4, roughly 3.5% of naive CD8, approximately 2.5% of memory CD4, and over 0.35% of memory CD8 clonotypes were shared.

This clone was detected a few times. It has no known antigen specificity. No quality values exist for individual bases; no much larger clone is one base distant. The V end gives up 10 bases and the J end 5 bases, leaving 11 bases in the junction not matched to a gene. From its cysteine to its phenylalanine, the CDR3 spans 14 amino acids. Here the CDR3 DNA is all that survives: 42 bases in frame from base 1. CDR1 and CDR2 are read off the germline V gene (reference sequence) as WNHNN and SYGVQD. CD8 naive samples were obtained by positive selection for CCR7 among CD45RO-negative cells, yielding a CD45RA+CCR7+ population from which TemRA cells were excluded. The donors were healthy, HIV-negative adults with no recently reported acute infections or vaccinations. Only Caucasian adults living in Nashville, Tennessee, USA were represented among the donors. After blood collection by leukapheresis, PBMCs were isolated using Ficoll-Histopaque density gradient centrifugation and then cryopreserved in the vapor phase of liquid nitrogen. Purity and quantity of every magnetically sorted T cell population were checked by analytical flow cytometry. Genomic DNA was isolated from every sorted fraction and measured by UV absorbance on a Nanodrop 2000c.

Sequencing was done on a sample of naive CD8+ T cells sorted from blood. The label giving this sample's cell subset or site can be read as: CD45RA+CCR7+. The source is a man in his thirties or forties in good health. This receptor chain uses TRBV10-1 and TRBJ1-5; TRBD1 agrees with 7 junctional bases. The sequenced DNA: TGCGCCAACCGGACAGGAACGATTGATCAGCCCCAGCATTTT. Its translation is CANRTGTIDQPQHF.